A selection of T cell receptor beta chains follows, all from one sample in a study of OX40 agonist ivuxolimab in advanced cancers. Repertoires were generated with immunoSEQ multiplex PCR, while TCRdb's copy carries only in-frame clones and drops some. The data contain roughly 100,000 clones, more than 80% of them singletons. Here the sequenced sample was CD4+ or CD8+ T cells sorted from blood, taken in a trial of the OX40 agonist ivuxolimab. The receptor set was obtained from an adult with an advanced solid tumor such as melanoma, head and neck, liver or kidney cancer. CDR3s include the opening cysteine and the closing phenylalanine or tryptophan. A D gene is named only where the DNA matches it firmly. Part of the rows lack a size; the others show once, few, many or a class for expanded clones.

-	TRBJ2-7	TRBV7-9	few	TGTGCCAGCAGCTTAGGGACAGTTGACGAGCAGTACTTC	CASSLGTVDEQYF
TRBD1	TRBJ2-2	TRBV10-1	-	TGCGCCAGCAGGGGGACAGGGACCGGGGAGCTGTTTTTT	CASRGTGTGELFF
-	TRBJ1-1	TRBV5-4	-	TGTGCCAGCAGCTTTGTCGGGTACGAAGGAGAAGCTTTCTTT	CASSFVGYEGEAFF
-	TRBJ2-7	TRBV10-2	-	TGCGCCAGCAGTGGCGACGAGCAGTACTTC	CASSGDEQYF
-	TRBJ1-1	TRBV5-8	-	TGTGCCAGCAGCCCCGGACGGATGAACACTGAAGCTTTCTTT	CASSPGRMNTEAFF
-	TRBJ2-7	TRBV11-2	-	TGTGCCACCGGCGAGGGCACCTACGAGCAGTACTTC	CATGEGTYEQYF
TRBD2	TRBJ2-1	TRBV6-1	-	TGTGCCAGCACATGGACTAGCGGGGGGGACAATGAGCAGTTCTTC	CASTWTSGGDNEQFF
-	TRBJ2-7	TRBV30	-	TGTGCCTGGGGTAGGACTAACCTCGAGCAGTACTTC	CAWGRTNLEQYF
-	TRBJ2-1	TRBV7-8	-	TGTGCCAGCAGCTTACAACAGGGAATCCATGAGCAGTTCTTC	CASSLQQGIHEQFF
-	TRBJ2-7	TRBV6-5	few	TGTGCCAGCAGCTCCCTCAGGGGCGAGCAGTACTTC	CASSSLRGEQYF
TRBD1	TRBJ1-2	TRBV6-6	-	TGTGCCAGTAGGCAGGGGGCTCATGGCTACACCTTC	CASRQGAHGYTF
TRBD1	TRBJ1-1	TRBV5-1	few	TGCGCCAGCAGCCCAGAGGGGGCTGGGAGGGCTTTCTTT	CASSPEGAGRAFF